The following is a T cell receptor (beta chain) sequence with its context. These data originate in a study of blood T cell repertoires in COVID-19. Study summary: Collection of acute and convalescent COVID-19 samples took place in the United States, Italy and Spain. PBMCs, B-cell-depleted T cells, or T cells provided the cDNA or gDNA that made up the material.

The CDR3 has 12 amino acids. In germline, CDR1 is SGDLS, CDR2 YYNGEE. The ends were cut back, 0 bases at V and 4 bases at J, with 3 bases in the middle. Authors' methods: By means of reference gene primer amplification, nucleated cell counts were estimated. This table comes from immunoSEQ multiplex PCR, and its TCRdb copy is limited to in-frame clones, with some not included. That table furnishes V, J and clone size, whereas the DNA furnished D and trimming. The sample yields approximately 270,000 clones, 86% seen once. Sequencing was carried out using peripheral blood. The chain joins TRBV9 to TRBJ2-3; D remains ambiguous. This TCR was recovered from a middle-aged man with active or convalescent COVID-19. The CDR3 region is CASSVAPDTQYF. CDR3 DNA: TGTGCCAGCAGCGTAGCTCCAGATACGCAGTATTTT.